The text below deals with one T cell receptor (beta chain). This specimen comes from a study of blood T cell repertoires in COVID-19. Study at large: Acute-phase and convalescent COVID-19 samples originated in the United States, Italy and Spain. The cDNA or gDNA used as material had been derived from T cells, B-cell-depleted T cells, or PBMCs.

Methods used by the authors: Nucleated cell counts were estimated from reference gene primer amplification. TCRdb's copy holds only in-frame clones and misses some; the assay was immunoSEQ multiplex PCR. Clone size and the V and J calls come from that table; the DNA yielded D and trimming. The data show 120,000 to 150,000 clones, about 84% seen once. This CDR3 spans 17 amino acids. CDR1 and CDR2 (germline): LGHNA, YNFKEQ. V lost 0 bases and J lost 0; bases outside the gene matches: 5. The chain recombines TRBV4-2 with TRBJ2-3, with 8 bases matching TRBD1. This clonotype was obtained from a man aged 55 to 69 with active or convalescent COVID-19. The sequenced material came from peripheral blood. The CDR3 here is CASSQEADRASTDTQYF. The DNA for the CDR3 is TGTGCCAGCAGCCAAGAGGCGGACAGGGCTAGCACAGATACGCAGTATTTT.